Below are 10 T cell receptor beta chains sequenced from a single sample in a study of blood T cell repertoires in COVID-19. Method: immunoSEQ multiplex PCR; TCRdb's copy keeps in-frame clones and lacks some. The sample lists 95,000 to 120,000 clones; roughly 85% were seen once. Sequencing was carried out using peripheral blood. All receptors come from a man aged 35 to 55 with acute or convalescent COVID-19.

The chain has TRBV30 and TRBJ1-4, with TRBD1 identical over 7 bases. The CDR3 runs to 12 residues. CDR1 GTSNPN and CDR2 SVGIG come from the germline V gene (reference sequence). The junction had 2 bases not matched to a gene; V was cut back by 5 bases and J by 5 bases. CDR3 nucleotide sequence: TGTGCCTGGGGGACAGCAAATGAAAAACTGTTTTTT. Translating it yields CAWGTANEKLFF.

The CDR3 nucleotides read TGTGCCAGCAGCCGAGGGACAGGGTTGGGTGAAGCTTTCTTT. Its protein product is CASSRGTGLGEAFF. The rearrangement links TRBV7-9 to TRBJ1-1; 9 bases line up with TRBD1. Trimming cost V 5 bases and J 7 bases; bases outside gene matches: 8. The V gene's germline CDR1 is SEHNR and CDR2 FQNEAQ (reference sequence). The CDR3 is 14 residues long.

The rearrangement uses TRBV24-1 and TRBJ2-2; 9 bases map to TRBD2. Germline CDR1 reads KGHDR; CDR2 reads SFDVKD. The CDR3 loop spans 16 amino acids. J was trimmed by 6 bases and V by 2 bases; bases with no gene match: 6. CDR3 sequence (DNA): TGTGCCACCAGTGATTCGGGACTAGCTCTCCCCGGGGAGCTGTTTTTT. As protein: CATSDSGLALPGELFF.

The chain has TRBV7-9 and TRBJ2-7, with 8 bases fitting TRBD1. The length of the CDR3 is 14 residues. V trimming: 4 bases; J trimming: 5 bases; junction bases outside the gene matches: 7. CDR1 is SEHNR, CDR2 FQNEAQ, per germline (reference sequence). DNA for the CDR3: TGTGCCAGCAGCTCATACAGGGGGGCGGACGAGCAGTACTTC. Translated: CASSSYRGADEQYF.

The rearrangement uses TRBV19 and TRBJ1-5, with D uncertain. Trimming shortened V by 0 bases and J by 6 bases, and 6 bases separated the two germline ends. Per the germline V gene, CDR1 is LNHDA and CDR2 is SQIVND (reference sequence). The CDR3 extends over 13 amino acids. The CDR3 sequence: CASSIDPVQPQHF. The CDR3, as DNA: TGTGCCAGTAGTATAGATCCGGTTCAGCCCCAGCATTTT.

This clone was seen just once. The chain links TRBV19 to TRBJ2-1; D may be TRBD1 (6 bases). The CDR3 contains 16 residues. The V and J ends lost 4 bases and 8 bases respectively, with 21 bases between them. CDR1 LNHDA and CDR2 SQIVND come from the germline V gene (reference sequence). The DNA for the CDR3 is TGTGCCAGTAGTACACCCGGGACATACGAAAGGGATGAGCAGTTCTTC. This sequence encodes CASSTPGTYERDEQFF.

The chain is built from TRBV27 and TRBJ2-5, with 9 bases matching TRBD1. Germline V gene data show CDR1 as MNHEY and CDR2 as SMNVEV (reference sequence). CDR3 size: 14 residues. J was trimmed by 4 bases and V by 4 bases; bases with no gene match: 4. CDR3 in DNA: TGTGCCAGCAGTTGGACAGGGGCTGGAGAGACCCAGTACTTC. This translates into CASSWTGAGETQYF.

The chain carries TRBV5-1 and TRBJ2-3, with 8 bases that match TRBD2. This CDR3 is built from 14 residues. The J segment lost 5 bases and the V segment lost 2 bases, leaving 4 bases of the junction unmatched. The germline V gene encodes CDR1 SGHRS and CDR2 YFSETQ. The DNA of the CDR3 is TGCGCCAGCAGCTTTCAAGGGACTAGAGATACGCAGTATTTT. It codes for CASSFQGTRDTQYF.

In this sample, this clone turned up a few times. This CDR3 reads CASSLAWKGISGYTF. The CDR3 coding sequence is TGTGCCAGCAGCTTAGCGTGGAAGGGGATCTCTGGCTACACCTTC. This chain connects TRBV7-8 to TRBJ1-2; weak D call: TRBD1 (5 bases). Germline loops: CDR1 SGHVS, CDR2 FQNEAQ. This CDR3 has 15 residues. V lost 0 bases and J 7 bases, leaving 15 bases between the germline ends.

V usage is TRBV7-3 and J usage is TRBJ2-3; possible D gene TRBD1, 5 bases. CDR3 size: 15 residues. V lost 5 bases and J 1 base, leaving 13 bases between the germline ends. From germline, CDR1 is SGHTA and CDR2 FQGTGA. The CDR3 sequence: CASSPGVGRTDTQYF. For the CDR3, the DNA is TGTGCCAGCAGCCCAGGCGTGGGGCGCACAGATACGCAGTATTTT.